Shown below are 25 T cell receptor beta chains from a single sample sequenced in a study of T cells in Graves' hyperthyroidism and ophthalmopathy (dated by TCRdb to between 2018 and 2020). Libraries were built with multiplex PCR. These reads were obtained on an Illumina HiSeq 2000. The TCR beta CDR3 regions were amplified from RNA transcripts. A first-round RT-PCR of the TCR CDR3 used the HTBI primer set with the Qiagen OneStep RT-PCR kit. TCRdb redid the processing of the public reads, applying fastp at Q25 and MiXCR, and retained in-frame beta chains. Rows merge per CDR3 protein into single entries with the most common DNA and genes. A total of 250,000 to 350,000 distinct CDR3 sequences appear in this sample, approximately 17% of them only once. The biggest ten clones account for roughly 53% of the sample. Material for sequencing was blood. Source of these receptors: a woman aged 55-70 years with Graves' ophthalmopathy.

The chain has TRBV19 and TRBJ1-2; D is unclear. Germline V gene sequence: CDR1 LNHDA, CDR2 SQIVND (reference sequence). The CDR3 extends over 16 amino acids. V gave up 0 bases and J gave up 8 bases, with 19 bases separating them. The CDR3 DNA reads as TGTGCCAGTAGTATAGATATTAACGGAATCTTTGGGGGCTACACCTTC. Encoded protein: CASSIDINGIFGGYTF.

The sample holds many counts of this clonotype. V usage is TRBV12-3 or TRBV12-4 and J usage is TRBJ1-1; possibly TRBD1 for D (5 bases). The V and J ends lost 3 bases and 0 bases respectively, with 11 bases between them. This CDR3 has 15 amino acids. This CDR3 is CASSFDSPMNTEAFF. The CDR3 DNA sequence: TGTGCCAGCAGTTTTGACAGTCCCATGAACACTGAAGCTTTCTTT.

A remark on this clonotype: The CDR3 carries no conserved terminal phenylalanine or tryptophan, so it likely arises from a read error. The chain employs TRBV30 and TRBJ1-3, with unresolved D. CDR1 GTSNPN and CDR2 SVGIG come from the germline V gene (reference sequence). The CDR3 is made up of 13 amino acids. Trimming left V 0 bases short and J 0 bases short, with 3 bases between. This chain's CDR3 is CAWSVSSGNTIYL. The CDR3, as DNA: TGTGCCTGGAGTGTATCCTCTGGAAACACCATATATCTT.

This clonotype showed up many times. The genes are TRBV7-9 and TRBJ2-7; TRBD1 matches at 9 bases. V shed 4 bases, J shed 4 bases, and the junction held 11 bases outside the gene matches. The germline gives CDR1 SEHNR, CDR2 FQNEAQ (reference sequence). CDR3 size: 16 residues. This CDR3 is CASSSSGTGYTYEQYF. The CDR3 nucleotides are TGTGCCAGCAGCTCCTCAGGGACAGGGTATACTTACGAGCAGTACTTC.

This clonotype has just a few counts. The chain combines TRBV15 with TRBJ2-5; D not resolved. With 0 bases removed from V and 5 bases from J, the gap between germline ends came to 7 bases. Germline values: CDR1 LNHNV, CDR2 YYDKDF (reference sequence). The CDR3 has 13 residues. The CDR3 is CATSREGRETQYF. For the CDR3, the DNA is TGTGCCACCAGCAGAGAGGGTCGGGAGACCCAGTACTTC.

The chain recombines TRBV24-1 with TRBJ2-1; perhaps TRBD2 as D (8 bases). This CDR3 contains 17 residues. V was cut by 2 bases and J by 7 bases, with 20 bases left in between. Germline V lookup: CDR1 KGHDR, CDR2 SFDVKD. This CDR3 is CATSDSQTGTSWNEQFF. As DNA, the CDR3 is TGTGCCACCAGTGATTCCCAGACAGGGACTAGTTGGAATGAGCAGTTCTTC.

The rearrangement uses TRBV3-1 and TRBJ2-7; TRBD1 aligns across 7 bases. The CDR3 has 13 amino acids. The J segment lost 8 bases and the V segment lost 5 bases, leaving 9 bases of the junction unmatched. Germline V gene sequence: CDR1 LGHDT, CDR2 YNNKEL (reference sequence). As DNA, the CDR3 is TGTGCCAGCAGCTTCCGGACAGGAGAGAAGCAGTACTTC. Its translation: CASSFRTGEKQYF.

This clonotype showed up many times. The chain uses TRBV6-1 and TRBJ2-5; D tentatively fits TRBD1 or TRBD2 (5 bases each). Germline V gives CDR1 MNHNS, CDR2 SASEGT. Trimming shortened V by 8 bases and J by 4 bases, and 11 bases separated the two germline ends. CDR3 size: 12 residues. The CDR3 loop is CASATGTETQYF. The CDR3 DNA reads as TGTGCCAGCGCCACCGGGACAGAGACCCAGTACTTC.

This clonotype was picked up many times. V is TRBV27 and J is TRBJ2-5; D is uncertain. In germline, CDR1 is MNHEY, CDR2 SMNVEV (reference sequence). The CDR3 runs 13 residues. V lost 1 base and J lost 1, with 4 bases in between. CDR3 region: CASSLWTQETQYF. The CDR3 DNA follows: TGTGCCAGCAGTTTATGGACCCAAGAGACCCAGTACTTC.

This clonotype came up many times. The rearrangement links TRBV7-3 to TRBJ1-1, with D uncertain. The V gene lost 2 bases and the J gene lost 1 base, with 11 bases spanning the gap. This CDR3 has 15 residues. Germline V gene data show CDR1 as SGHTA and CDR2 as FQGTGA. The CDR3 region is CASSLSHSKNTEAFF. The CDR3 DNA follows: TGTGCCAGCAGCTTATCGCACAGTAAGAACACTGAAGCTTTCTTT.

This clonotype has a count of ten or more. The chain uses TRBV20-1 and TRBJ2-5; 11 nucleotides match TRBD2. J lost 4 bases, V lost 0 bases, and 1 base had no gene match. Germline V gene lookup returns CDR1 DFQATT and CDR2 SNEGSKA (reference sequence). The CDR3 runs to 14 residues. Here the CDR3 reads CSAREGTSGETQYF. The CDR3 coding sequence is TGCAGTGCTAGAGAAGGGACTAGCGGAGAGACCCAGTACTTC.

At least ten counts were recorded for this clonotype. The chain's CDR3 is CSATVPSDSSYEQYF. In nucleotides, the CDR3 is TGCAGTGCTACTGTACCAAGTGATAGCTCCTACGAGCAGTACTTC. V and J are TRBV20-1 and TRBJ2-7; no reliable D call. V lost 4 bases and J lost 0, with 16 bases in between. The CDR3 is 15 residues long. Germline V gene sequence: CDR1 DFQATT, CDR2 SNEGSKA (reference sequence).

There are many counts of this clonotype. The chain joins TRBV7-9 to TRBJ2-7; no firm D call. The length of the CDR3 is 13 residues. The ends were cut back, 1 base at V and 6 bases at J, with 10 bases in the middle. Looked up from germline, CDR1 is SEHNR and CDR2 is FQNEAQ (reference sequence). The chain's CDR3 is CASSLGTGSEQYF. The DNA for the CDR3 is TGTGCCAGCAGCTTAGGCACCGGGTCCGAGCAGTACTTC.

This clonotype was seen more than once but under ten times. The gene calls are TRBV28 and TRBJ2-7; a possible D gene is TRBD1 (5 bases). The CDR3 is made up of 14 amino acids. Trimming pared 5 bases from V and 2 bases from J, leaving 13 bases between. The germline V gene encodes CDR1 MDHEN and CDR2 SYDVKM. CDR3 DNA sequence: TGTGCCAGCAGTGGCCAGGGTGGTCCCTACGAGCAGTACTTC. Translating gives CASSGQGGPYEQYF.

This chain links TRBV4-2 with TRBJ2-3; possible D gene TRBD2, 6 bases. Trimming shortened V by 0 bases and J by 2 bases, and 9 bases separated the two germline ends. Germline-derived CDR1 and CDR2 are LGHNA and YNFKEQ. The CDR3 contains 15 residues. CDR3 sequence (DNA): TGTGCCAGCAGCCAAGATCGGGGGATCACAGATACGCAGTATTTT. This encodes CASSQDRGITDTQYF.

This clonotype was detected ten times or more. The J gene is TRBJ2-1, the V gene TRBV11-2; TRBD2 matches 11 bases. The length of the CDR3 is 15 residues. The ends lost 6 bases at V and 7 bases at J; junction bases unmatched: 8. The germline V gene has CDR1 SGHAT and CDR2 FQNNGV. DNA for the CDR3: TGTGCCAGCAGTTTACTAGCGGGGGTTGGGAATGAGCAGTTCTTC. Residues: CASSLLAGVGNEQFF.

V is TRBV7-6 and J is TRBJ2-1; a possible D gene is TRBD1 (6 bases). The length of the CDR3 is 15 residues. Looked up from germline, CDR1 is SGHVS and CDR2 is FNYEAQ. V was clipped by 6 bases and J by 7 bases, with 19 bases between them. The CDR3 reads CASRRTVGGLNEQFF. The CDR3 DNA is TGTGCCAGCAGAAGGACAGTTGGGGGTTTGAATGAGCAGTTCTTC.

V and J are TRBV7-2 and TRBJ2-3; TRBD2 might be the D (6 bases). Trimming removed 1 base at V and 3 bases at J, with 14 bases between. The CDR3 runs 16 residues. The germline gives CDR1 SGHTA, CDR2 FQGNSA. CDR3 sequence (DNA): TGTGCCAGCAGCTTAGACGGGGGAGTATATACAGATACGCAGTATTTT. Translated, it gives CASSLDGGVYTDTQYF.

This clonotype appeared a few times. The CDR3 protein is CATSSDRGFSGANVLTF. For the CDR3, the DNA is TGTGCCACCAGCAGCGACAGGGGGTTCTCTGGGGCCAACGTCCTGACTTTC. The chain joins TRBV15 to TRBJ2-6, with 9 bases fitting TRBD1. Looked up from germline, CDR1 is LNHNV and CDR2 is YYDKDF (reference sequence). The CDR3 extends over 17 amino acids. Losses at the gene ends were 3 bases for V and 0 bases for J; bases not matched to a gene: 3. Supplemented by reference TRBV15 and TRBJ2-6, the full variable domain reads DAMVIQNPRYQVTQFGKPVTLSCSQTLNHNVMYWYQQKSSQAPKLLFHYYDKDFNNEADTPDNFQSRRPNTSFCFLDIRSPGLGDTAMYLCATSSDRGFSGANVLTFGAGSRLTVL.

This clonotype was recorded a few times. The chain couples TRBV28 to TRBJ1-5; D is perhaps TRBD1 (5 bases). From germline, CDR1 is MDHEN and CDR2 SYDVKM. The CDR3 spans 14 residues. V shed 7 bases and J shed 3 bases, with 13 bases lying between them. CDR3 region: CASIPDGHNQPQHF. The DNA of the CDR3 is TGTGCCAGCATCCCGGACGGACACAATCAGCCCCAGCATTTT.

This clonotype has a count of ten or more. The rearrangement links TRBV3-1 to TRBJ1-2; 7 bases line up with TRBD1. The CDR3 sequence is 14 residues long. Looked up from germline, CDR1 is LGHDT and CDR2 is YNNKEL (reference sequence). V shed 4 bases and J 4 bases; nucleotides not matched to a gene: 6. CDR3 amino acids: CASSRQQGLYGYTF. The CDR3 DNA is TGTGCCAGCAGCCGACAACAGGGGCTCTATGGCTACACCTTC.

A few counts support this clonotype. The CDR3 DNA reads TGTGCCAGCAGCGTATCTTCTAACCAGGGGGACTCTGGAAACACCATATATTTT. This codes for CASSVSSNQGDSGNTIYF. This chain connects TRBV9 to TRBJ1-3; 7 nucleotides align to TRBD1. The CDR3 sequence is 18 residues long. The germline V gene has CDR1 SGDLS and CDR2 YYNGEE. V lost 1 base, J lost 0 bases, and 10 bases stayed unmatched.

The chain is built from TRBV19 and TRBJ1-5, with D perhaps TRBD1 (6 bases). V lost 6 bases to trimming and J lost 4 bases, with 19 bases between them. The CDR3 is 16 residues long. Germline CDR1 and CDR2: LNHDA and SQIVND (reference sequence). The CDR3 is CASRLYNTGTNQPQHF. Here the CDR3 DNA reads TGTGCCAGTAGACTTTATAACACAGGGACTAATCAGCCCCAGCATTTT.

There are many counts of this clonotype. V gene TRBV7-2 combines with J gene TRBJ1-3, with D unresolved. V lost 6 bases and J 0 bases, leaving 9 bases between the germline ends. The CDR3 loop spans 14 amino acids. Germline V gene data show CDR1 as SGHTA and CDR2 as FQGNSA. CDR3 sequence reads: CASSPAVSGNTIYF. The CDR3 DNA follows: TGTGCCAGCAGTCCAGCTGTCTCTGGAAACACCATATATTTT.

This clonotype was picked up a small number of times. The J gene is TRBJ2-2, the V gene TRBV20-1; the match to TRBD2 covers 9 bases. Germline CDR1 is DFQATT and CDR2 is SNEGSKA (reference sequence). Trimming at V came to 6 bases and at J to 4 bases, leaving 15 bases not matched to a gene. The CDR3 is 17 amino acids. CDR3 nucleotides: TGCAGTGCCCAAAGGACTAGCGCCTCGGCAGGCACCGGGGAGCTGTTTTTT. Its translation is CSAQRTSASAGTGELFF.